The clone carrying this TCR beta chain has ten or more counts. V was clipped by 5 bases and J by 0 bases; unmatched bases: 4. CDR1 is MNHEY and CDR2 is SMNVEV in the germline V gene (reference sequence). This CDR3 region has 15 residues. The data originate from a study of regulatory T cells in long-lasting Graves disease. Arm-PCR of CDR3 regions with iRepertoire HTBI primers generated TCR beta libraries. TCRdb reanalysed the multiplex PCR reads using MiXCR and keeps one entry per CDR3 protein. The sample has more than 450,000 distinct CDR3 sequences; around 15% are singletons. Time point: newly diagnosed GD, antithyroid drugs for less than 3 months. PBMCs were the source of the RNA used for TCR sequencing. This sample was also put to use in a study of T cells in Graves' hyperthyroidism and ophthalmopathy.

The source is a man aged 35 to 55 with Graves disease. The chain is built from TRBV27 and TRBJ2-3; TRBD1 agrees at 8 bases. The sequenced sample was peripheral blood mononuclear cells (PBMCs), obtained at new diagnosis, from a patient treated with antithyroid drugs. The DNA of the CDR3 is TGTGCCAGCAGTACCCACAGGGGGAGCACAGATACGCAGTATTTT. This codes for CASSTHRGSTDTQYF.